This TCR beta chain was profiled in a study of blood T cell repertoires in COVID-19. Turning to the study itself: Donors in the United States, Italy and Spain gave samples during acute or convalescent COVID-19. The analysed material was cDNA or gDNA that came from T cells, B-cell-depleted T cells, or PBMCs.

The method was immunoSEQ multiplex PCR; TCRdb's version includes in-frame clones alone and lacks a portion of them. The sample lists about 120,000 clones; roughly 90% were seen once. The CDR3 contains 15 residues. V was cut by 2 bases and J by 6 bases, with 14 bases left in between. Germline loops: CDR1 MNHNS, CDR2 SASEGT. This sequence was found in a man aged 50 to 60 with active COVID-19. The chain employs TRBV6-1 and TRBJ2-1, with TRBD2 as a possible D gene (6 bases). Sequences were obtained from peripheral blood. CDR3 nucleotide sequence: TGTGCCAGCAGTGAAATAAGACTAGTCCCCAATGAGCAGTTCTTC. It encodes CASSEIRLVPNEQFF.